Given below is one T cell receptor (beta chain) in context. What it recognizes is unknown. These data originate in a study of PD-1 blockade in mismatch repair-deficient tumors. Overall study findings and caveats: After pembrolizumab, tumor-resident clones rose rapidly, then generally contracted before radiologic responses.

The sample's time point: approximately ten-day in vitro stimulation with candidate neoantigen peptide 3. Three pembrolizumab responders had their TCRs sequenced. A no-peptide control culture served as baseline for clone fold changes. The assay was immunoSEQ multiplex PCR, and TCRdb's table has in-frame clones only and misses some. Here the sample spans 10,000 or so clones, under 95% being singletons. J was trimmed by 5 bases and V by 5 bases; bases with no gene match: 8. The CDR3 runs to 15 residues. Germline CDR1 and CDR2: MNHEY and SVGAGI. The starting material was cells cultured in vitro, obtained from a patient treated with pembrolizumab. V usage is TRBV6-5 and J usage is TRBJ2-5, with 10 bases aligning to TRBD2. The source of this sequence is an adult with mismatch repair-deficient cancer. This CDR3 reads CASSPQLAGTETQYF. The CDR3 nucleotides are TGTGCCAGCAGTCCACAACTAGCGGGAACTGAGACCCAGTACTTC.